This T cell receptor beta chain emerged from a study of vaccination effects on CD4 cells after COVID-19. Study results and caveats: Marked clonal contraction was seen late after vaccination (in both infection- and vaccine-induced clones).

This clone has just one count. Its matching antigen is unknown. TCRdb's copy holds only in-frame clones and misses some; the assay was immunoSEQ multiplex PCR. The sample lists under 30,000 clones; more than 65% were seen once. From germline, CDR1 is SGHDT and CDR2 YYEEEE. The CDR3 loop spans 16 amino acids. V was pared by 3 bases and J by 3 bases, with 16 bases between. Using viral peptide pools, the ViraFEST assay grew out antigen-specific CD4+ T cells prior to sequencing. Having been cultured for about ten days, the cells underwent CD4+ T cell isolation. Among the vaccine recipients, none had a prior SARS-CoV-2 infection, and nucleocapsid antibodies were negative.

Sample: CD4+ T cells from PBMCs cultured with HCoV-NL63 spike peptides, taken before COVID-19 vaccination. The rearrangement links TRBV5-6 to TRBJ1-3; possibly TRBD1 for D (5 bases). This clonotype was sampled from a human donor who received a COVID-19 vaccine. The CDR3 is CASSSWGRILGNTIYF. In DNA, the CDR3 is TGTGCCAGCAGCTCGTGGGGCCGAATTCTTGGAAACACCATATATTTT.